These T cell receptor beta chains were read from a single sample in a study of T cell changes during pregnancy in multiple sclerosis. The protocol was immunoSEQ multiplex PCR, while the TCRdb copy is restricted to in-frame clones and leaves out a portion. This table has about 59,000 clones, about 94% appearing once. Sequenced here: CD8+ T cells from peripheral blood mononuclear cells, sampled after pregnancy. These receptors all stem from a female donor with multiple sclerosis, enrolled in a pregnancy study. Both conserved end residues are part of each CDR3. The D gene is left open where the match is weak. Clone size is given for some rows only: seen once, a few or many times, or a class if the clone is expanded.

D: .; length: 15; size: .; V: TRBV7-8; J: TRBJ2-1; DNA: TGTGCCAGCAGCTTAGAGGCGGGATTGGGCAATGAGCAGTTCTTC; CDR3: CASSLEAGLGNEQFF
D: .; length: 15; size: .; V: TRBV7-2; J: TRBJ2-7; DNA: TGTGCCAGCAGCTTAGGTCGCGGGGACTCCTACGAGCAGTACTTC; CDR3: CASSLGRGDSYEQYF
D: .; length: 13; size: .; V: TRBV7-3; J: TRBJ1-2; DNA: TGTGCCAGCAGCGCCGGACAGAACTATGGCTACACCTTC; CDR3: CASSAGQNYGYTF
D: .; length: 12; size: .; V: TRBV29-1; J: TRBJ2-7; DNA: TGCAGCGCCTCTGGGGGGGCTGGGGAGCAGTACTTC; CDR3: CSASGGAGEQYF
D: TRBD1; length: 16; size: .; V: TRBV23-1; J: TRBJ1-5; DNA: TGCGCCAGCAGTCCAGGGACAGGGCGTAGCAATCAGCCCCAGCATTTT; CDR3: CASSPGTGRSNQPQHF
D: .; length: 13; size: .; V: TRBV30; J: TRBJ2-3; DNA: TGTGCCTGGAGTGTAGGGGGGGAAGATACGCAGTATTTT; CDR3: CAWSVGGEDTQYF
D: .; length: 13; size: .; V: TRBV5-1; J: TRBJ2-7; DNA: TGCGCCAGCAGCTCGGCAGGGGCGGGCGAGCAGTACTTC; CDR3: CASSSAGAGEQYF
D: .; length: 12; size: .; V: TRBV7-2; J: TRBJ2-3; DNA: TGTGCCAGCAGCTTAGTCCGGGATACGCAGTATTTT; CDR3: CASSLVRDTQYF
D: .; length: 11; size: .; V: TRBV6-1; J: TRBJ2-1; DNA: TGTGCCAGCGGGGCATACAATGAGCAGTTCTTC; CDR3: CASGAYNEQFF
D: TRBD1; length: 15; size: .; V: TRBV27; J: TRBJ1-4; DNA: TGTGCCAGCAGCCCCCGGGACAGGGGTAATGAAAAACTGTTTTTT; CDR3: CASSPRDRGNEKLFF
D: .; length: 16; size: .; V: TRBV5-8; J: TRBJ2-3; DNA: TGTGCCAGCAGCTTTGGCGTGGGCTGGGGCACAGATACGCAGTATTTT; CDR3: CASSFGVGWGTDTQYF
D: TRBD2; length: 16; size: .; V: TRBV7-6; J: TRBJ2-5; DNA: TGTGCCAGCAGCTTAATACTAGCGGGGGATCAAGAGACCCAGTACTTC; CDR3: CASSLILAGDQETQYF
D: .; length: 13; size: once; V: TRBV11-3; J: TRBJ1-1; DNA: TGTGCCAGCAGCTGGGTAAGGGGAACTGAAGCTTTCTTT; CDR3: CASSWVRGTEAFF
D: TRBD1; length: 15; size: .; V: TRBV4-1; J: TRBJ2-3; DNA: TGCGCCAGCAGCCAAGAACCGGGACAGGGGGATACGCAGTATTTT; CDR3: CASSQEPGQGDTQYF
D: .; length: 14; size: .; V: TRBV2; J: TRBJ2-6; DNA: TGTGCCAGCAGTGAACGGGCTGGGGCCAACGTCCTGACTTTC; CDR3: CASSERAGANVLTF
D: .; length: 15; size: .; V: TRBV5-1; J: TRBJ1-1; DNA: TGCGCCAGCAGCTCGCGAGACAGCGTAAACACTGAAGCTTTCTTT; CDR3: CASSSRDSVNTEAFF
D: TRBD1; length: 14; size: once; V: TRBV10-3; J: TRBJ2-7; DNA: TGTGCCATCAGTACCAGGGACAGGGGCTACGAGCAGTACTTC; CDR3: CAISTRDRGYEQYF
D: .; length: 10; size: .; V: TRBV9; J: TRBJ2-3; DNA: TGTGCCTCCGGCACAGATACGCAGTATTTT; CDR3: CASGTDTQYF
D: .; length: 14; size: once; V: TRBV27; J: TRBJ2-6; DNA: TGTGCCAGCAGCGTTATAGCTGGGGCCAACGTCCTGACTTTC; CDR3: CASSVIAGANVLTF
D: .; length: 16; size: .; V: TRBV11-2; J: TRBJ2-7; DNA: TGTGCCAGCAGCTCCGAAAGGACAAGTATATCCTACGAGCAGTACTTC; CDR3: CASSSERTSISYEQYF
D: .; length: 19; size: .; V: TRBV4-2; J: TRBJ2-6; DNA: TGTGCCAGCAGCCAAGATAGCGCCATCACCCTTTCTGGGGCCAACGTCCTGACTTTC; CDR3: CASSQDSAITLSGANVLTF
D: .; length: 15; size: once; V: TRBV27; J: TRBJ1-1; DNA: TGTGCCAGCAGTCCGTCTAGGAGAGGGAACACTGAAGCTTTCTTT; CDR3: CASSPSRRGNTEAFF
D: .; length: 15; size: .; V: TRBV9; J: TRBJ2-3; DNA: TGTGCCAGCAGCCCCGAAGGGACTCACGCAGATACGCAGTATTTT; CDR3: CASSPEGTHADTQYF
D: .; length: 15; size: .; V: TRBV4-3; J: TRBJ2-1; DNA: TGCGCCAGCAGCCAAGGCGGGACTGAATACAATGAGCAGTTCTTC; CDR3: CASSQGGTEYNEQFF
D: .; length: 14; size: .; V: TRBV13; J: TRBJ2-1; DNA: TGTGCCAGCAGCTCAGGGACTGTCTACAATGAGCAGTTCTTC; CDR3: CASSSGTVYNEQFF
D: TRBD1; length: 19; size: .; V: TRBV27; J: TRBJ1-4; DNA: TGTGCCAGCAGTATAGGGATGGGACAGGGGCCACGGGTTGGTGAAAAACTGTTTTTT; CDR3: CASSIGMGQGPRVGEKLFF
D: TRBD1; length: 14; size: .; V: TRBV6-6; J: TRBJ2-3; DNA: TGTGCCAGCAAGTCCCTGACAGGGGGGGATACGCAGTATTTT; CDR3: CASKSLTGGDTQYF
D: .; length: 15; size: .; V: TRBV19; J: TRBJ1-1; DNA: TGTGCCAGTAGTTGGGGGGGACTGATAAACACTGAAGCTTTCTTT; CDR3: CASSWGGLINTEAFF
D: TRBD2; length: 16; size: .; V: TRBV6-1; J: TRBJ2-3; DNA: TGTGCCAGCAGTGATGTGCTAGCGGGACTCACAGATACGCAGTATTTT; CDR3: CASSDVLAGLTDTQYF
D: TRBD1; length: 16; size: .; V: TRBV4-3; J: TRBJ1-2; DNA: TGCGCCAGCAGCCAAGGATGGGGACAGCCGGTTGATGGCTACACCTTC; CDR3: CASSQGWGQPVDGYTF
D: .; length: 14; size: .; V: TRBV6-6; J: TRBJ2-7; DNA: TGTGCCAGCAGCCCGGGGCGGGATCAGTACGAGCAGTACTTC; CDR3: CASSPGRDQYEQYF
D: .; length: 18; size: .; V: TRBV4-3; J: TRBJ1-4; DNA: TGCGCCAGCAGCCAATCCCAGGTAGACCTCTTTGCCAAAGAAAAACTGTTTTTT; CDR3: CASSQSQVDLFAKEKLFF
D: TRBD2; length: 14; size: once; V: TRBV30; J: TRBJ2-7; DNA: TGTGCCTGGAGTTGGTTAGCGGGAACCTACGAGCAGTACTTC; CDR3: CAWSWLAGTYEQYF
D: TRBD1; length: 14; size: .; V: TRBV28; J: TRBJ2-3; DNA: TGTGCCAGCAGTTCAGACAGGGTCTCAGATACGCAGTATTTT; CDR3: CASSSDRVSDTQYF
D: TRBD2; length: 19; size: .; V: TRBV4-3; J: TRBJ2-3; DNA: TGCGCCAGCAGCCAAGAAATAGGACTAGCGGGAGGAGGAACAGATACGCAGTATTTT; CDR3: CASSQEIGLAGGGTDTQYF
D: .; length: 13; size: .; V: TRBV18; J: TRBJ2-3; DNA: TGTGCCAGCGCGGGGATGCCGCCGGATACGCAGTATTTT; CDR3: CASAGMPPDTQYF
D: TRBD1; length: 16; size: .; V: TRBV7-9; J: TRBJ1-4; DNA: TGTGCCAGCAGCTTCAGGGGGAGTTTGAAGAATGAAAAACTGTTTTTT; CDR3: CASSFRGSLKNEKLFF
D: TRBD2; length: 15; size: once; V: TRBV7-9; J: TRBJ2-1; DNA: TGTGCCAGCAGCTTAGGGCGGGGAGGGGTCAATGAGCAGTTCTTC; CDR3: CASSLGRGGVNEQFF
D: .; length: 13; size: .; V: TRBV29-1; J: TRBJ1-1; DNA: TGCAGCGTTGTCCACAGGATGGGCACTGAAGCTTTCTTT; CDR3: CSVVHRMGTEAFF
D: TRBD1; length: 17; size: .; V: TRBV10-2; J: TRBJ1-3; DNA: TGCGCCAGCAGTGAGTCGGTCGGAGGGGGCTTTGGAAACACCATATATTTT; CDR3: CASSESVGGGFGNTIYF
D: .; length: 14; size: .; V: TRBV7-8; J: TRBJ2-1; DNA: TGTGCCAGCAGCACAATCTCTAGCACCCATGAGCAGTTCTTC; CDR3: CASSTISSTHEQFF